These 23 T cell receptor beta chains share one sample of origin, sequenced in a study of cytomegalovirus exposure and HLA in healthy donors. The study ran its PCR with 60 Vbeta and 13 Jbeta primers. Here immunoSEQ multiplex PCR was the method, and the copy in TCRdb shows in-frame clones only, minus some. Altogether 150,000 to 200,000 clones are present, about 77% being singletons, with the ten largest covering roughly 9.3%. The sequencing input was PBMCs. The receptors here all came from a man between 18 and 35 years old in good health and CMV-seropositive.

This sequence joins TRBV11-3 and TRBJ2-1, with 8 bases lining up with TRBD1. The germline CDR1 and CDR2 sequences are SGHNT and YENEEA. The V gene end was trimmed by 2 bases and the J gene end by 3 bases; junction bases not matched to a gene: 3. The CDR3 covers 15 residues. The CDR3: CASSLQTGDYNEQFF. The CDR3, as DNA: TGTGCCAGCAGCTTACAGACAGGGGACTACAATGAGCAGTTCTTC.

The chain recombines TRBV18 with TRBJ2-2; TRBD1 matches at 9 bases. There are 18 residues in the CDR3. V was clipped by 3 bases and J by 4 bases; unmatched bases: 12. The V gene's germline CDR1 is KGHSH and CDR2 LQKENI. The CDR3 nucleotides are TGTGCCAGCTCACCCAATCCCCTAGGACAGGGGAGCACCGGGGAGCTGTTTTTT. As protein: CASSPNPLGQGSTGELFF.

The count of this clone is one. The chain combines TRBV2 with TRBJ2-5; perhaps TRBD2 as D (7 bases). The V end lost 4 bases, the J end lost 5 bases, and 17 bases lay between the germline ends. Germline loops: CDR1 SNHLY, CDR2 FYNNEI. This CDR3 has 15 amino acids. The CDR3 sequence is CASSGSGGAFETQYF. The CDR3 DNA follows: TGTGCCAGCAGTGGGAGTGGGGGGGCCTTCGAGACCCAGTACTTC.

As DNA, the CDR3 is TGCGCCAGCAGCTTGGGGGACAGTCTCTCTGGGGCCAACGTCCTGACTTTC. It yields the protein CASSLGDSLSGANVLTF. This chain connects TRBV5-1 to TRBJ2-6, with 7 nucleotides matching TRBD1. J gave up 0 bases and V 0 bases, and 3 bases lay outside the gene matches. The CDR3 spans 17 residues. In germline, CDR1 is SGHRS, CDR2 YFSETQ.

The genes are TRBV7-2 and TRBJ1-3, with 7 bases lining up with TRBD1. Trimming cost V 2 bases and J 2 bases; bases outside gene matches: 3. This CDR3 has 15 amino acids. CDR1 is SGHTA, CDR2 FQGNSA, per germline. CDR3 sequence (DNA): TGTGCCAGCAGCTTACGGGACAGTACTGGAAACACCATATATTTT. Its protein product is CASSLRDSTGNTIYF.

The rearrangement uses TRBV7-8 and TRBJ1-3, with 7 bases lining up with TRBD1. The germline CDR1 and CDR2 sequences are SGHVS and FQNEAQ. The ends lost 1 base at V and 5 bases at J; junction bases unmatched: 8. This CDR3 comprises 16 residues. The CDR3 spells CASSLGQGGERNTIYF. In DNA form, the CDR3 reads TGTGCCAGCAGCTTAGGACAGGGCGGTGAGAGAAACACCATATATTTT.

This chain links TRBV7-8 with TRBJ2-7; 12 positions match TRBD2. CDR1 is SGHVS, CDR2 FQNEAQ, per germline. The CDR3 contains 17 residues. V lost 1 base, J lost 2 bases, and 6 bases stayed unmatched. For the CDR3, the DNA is TGTGCCAGCAGCTTAGTCCCTAGCGGGAGGGCCCCCTACGAGCAGTACTTC. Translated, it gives CASSLVPSGRAPYEQYF. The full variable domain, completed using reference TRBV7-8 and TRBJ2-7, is GAGVSQSPRYKVAKRGQDVALRCDPISGHVSLFWYQQALGQGPEFLTYFQNEAQLDKSGLPSDRFFAERPEGSVSTLKIQRTQQEDSAVYLCASSLVPSGRAPYEQYFGPGTRLTVT.

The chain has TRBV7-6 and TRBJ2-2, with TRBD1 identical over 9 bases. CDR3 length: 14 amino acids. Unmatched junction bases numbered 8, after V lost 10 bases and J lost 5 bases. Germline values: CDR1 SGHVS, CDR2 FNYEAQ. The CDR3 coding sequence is TGTGCCACCACACGGGACAGGGAGACCGGGGAGCTGTTTTTT. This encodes CATTRDRETGELFF.

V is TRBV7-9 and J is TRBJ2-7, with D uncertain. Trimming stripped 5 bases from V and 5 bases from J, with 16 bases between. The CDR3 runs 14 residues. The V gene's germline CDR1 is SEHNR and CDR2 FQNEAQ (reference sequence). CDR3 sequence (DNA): TGTGCCAGCAGCGGGTACGAGGATCTCAACGAGCAGTACTTC. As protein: CASSGYEDLNEQYF. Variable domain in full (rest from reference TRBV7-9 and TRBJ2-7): DTGVSQNPRHKITKRGQNVTFRCDPISEHNRLYWYRQTLGQGPEFLTYFQNEAQLEKSRLLSDRFSAERPKGSFSTLEIQRTEQGDSAMYLCASSGYEDLNEQYFGPGTRLTVT.

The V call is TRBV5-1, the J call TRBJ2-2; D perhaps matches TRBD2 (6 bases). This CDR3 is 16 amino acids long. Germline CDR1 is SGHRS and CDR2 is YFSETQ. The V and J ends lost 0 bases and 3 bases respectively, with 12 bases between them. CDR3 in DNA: TGCGCCAGCAGCTTGGCCGGAGGGATGGACACCGGGGAGCTGTTTTTT. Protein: CASSLAGGMDTGELFF.

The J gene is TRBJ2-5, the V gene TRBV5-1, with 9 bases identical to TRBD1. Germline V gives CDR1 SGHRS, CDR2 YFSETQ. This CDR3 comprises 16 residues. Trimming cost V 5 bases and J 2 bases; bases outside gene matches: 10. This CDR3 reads CASRSTGGGRQETQYF. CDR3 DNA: TGCGCCAGCAGATCTACAGGGGGCGGGAGACAAGAGACCCAGTACTTC.

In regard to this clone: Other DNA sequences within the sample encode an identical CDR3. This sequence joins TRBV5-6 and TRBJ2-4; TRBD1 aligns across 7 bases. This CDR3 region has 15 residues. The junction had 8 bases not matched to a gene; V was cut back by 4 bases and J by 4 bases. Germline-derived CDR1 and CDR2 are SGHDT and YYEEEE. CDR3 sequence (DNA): TGTGCCAGCAGCCTTAGACAGGGCTCGAAAAACATTCAGTACTTC. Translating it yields CASSLRQGSKNIQYF.

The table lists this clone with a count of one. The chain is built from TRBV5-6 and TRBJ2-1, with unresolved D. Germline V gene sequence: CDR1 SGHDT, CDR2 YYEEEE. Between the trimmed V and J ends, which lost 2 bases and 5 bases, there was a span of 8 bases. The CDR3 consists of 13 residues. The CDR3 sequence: CASSFSSNNEQFF. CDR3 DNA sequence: TGTGCCAGCAGCTTTTCCAGTAACAATGAGCAGTTCTTC.

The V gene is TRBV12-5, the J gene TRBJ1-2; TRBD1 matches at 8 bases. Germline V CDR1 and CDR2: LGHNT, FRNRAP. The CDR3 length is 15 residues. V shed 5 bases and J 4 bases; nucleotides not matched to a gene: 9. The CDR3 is CASGPSATGGYGYTF. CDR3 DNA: TGTGCTAGTGGTCCCTCCGCCACAGGGGGCTATGGCTACACCTTC.

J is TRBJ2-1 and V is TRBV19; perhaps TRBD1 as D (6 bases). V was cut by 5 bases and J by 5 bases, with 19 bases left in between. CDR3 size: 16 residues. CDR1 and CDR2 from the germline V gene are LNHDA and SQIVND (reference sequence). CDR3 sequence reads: CASSLRYRVGDNEQFF. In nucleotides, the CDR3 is TGTGCCAGTAGTCTCCGATACAGGGTCGGGGACAATGAGCAGTTCTTC.

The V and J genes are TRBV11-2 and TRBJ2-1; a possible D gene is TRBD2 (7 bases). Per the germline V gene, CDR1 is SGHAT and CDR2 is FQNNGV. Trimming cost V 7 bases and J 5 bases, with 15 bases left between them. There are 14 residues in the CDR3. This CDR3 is CASTLGGGNNEQFF. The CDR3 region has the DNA TGTGCCAGCACCCTTGGGGGGGGCAACAATGAGCAGTTCTTC.

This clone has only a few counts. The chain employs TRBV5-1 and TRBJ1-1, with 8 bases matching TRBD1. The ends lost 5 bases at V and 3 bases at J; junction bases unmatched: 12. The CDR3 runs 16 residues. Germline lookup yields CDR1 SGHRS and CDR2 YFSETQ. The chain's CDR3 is CASRRGQGMGDTEAFF. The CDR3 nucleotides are TGCGCCAGCAGACGAGGACAGGGAATGGGGGACACTGAAGCTTTCTTT.

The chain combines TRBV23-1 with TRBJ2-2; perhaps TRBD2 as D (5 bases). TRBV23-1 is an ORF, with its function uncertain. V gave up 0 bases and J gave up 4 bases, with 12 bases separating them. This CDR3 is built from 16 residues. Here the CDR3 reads CASSQSSGGPTGELFF. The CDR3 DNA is TGCGCCAGCAGTCAATCTTCCGGAGGTCCCACCGGGGAGCTGTTTTTT.

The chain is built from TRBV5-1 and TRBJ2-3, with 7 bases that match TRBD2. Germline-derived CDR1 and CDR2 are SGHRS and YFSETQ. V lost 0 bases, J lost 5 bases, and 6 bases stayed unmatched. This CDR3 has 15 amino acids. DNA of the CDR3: TGCGCCAGCAGCTTGGATAGGGGAGGGATAGATACGCAGTATTTT. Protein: CASSLDRGGIDTQYF.

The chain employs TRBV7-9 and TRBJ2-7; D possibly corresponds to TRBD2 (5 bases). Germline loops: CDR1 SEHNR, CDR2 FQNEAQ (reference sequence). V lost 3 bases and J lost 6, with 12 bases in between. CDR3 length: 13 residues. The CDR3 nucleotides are TGTGCCAGCAGCTTCGGACCTGAGGGCGAGCAGTACTTC. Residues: CASSFGPEGEQYF.

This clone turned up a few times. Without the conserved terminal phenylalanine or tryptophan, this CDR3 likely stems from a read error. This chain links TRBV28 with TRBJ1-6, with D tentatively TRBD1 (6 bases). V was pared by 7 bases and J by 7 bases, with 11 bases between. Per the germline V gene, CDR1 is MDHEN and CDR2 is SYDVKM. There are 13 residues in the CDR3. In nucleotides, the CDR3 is TGTGCCAGCATCGGGGGGGCAAATTCACCCCTCCACCTT. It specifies CASIGGANSPLHL.

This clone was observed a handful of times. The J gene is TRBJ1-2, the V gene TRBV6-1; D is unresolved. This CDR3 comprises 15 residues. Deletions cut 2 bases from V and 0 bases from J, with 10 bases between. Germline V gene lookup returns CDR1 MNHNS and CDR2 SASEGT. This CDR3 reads CASSEWLESNYGYTF. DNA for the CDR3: TGTGCCAGCAGTGAATGGTTGGAGTCTAACTATGGCTACACCTTC.

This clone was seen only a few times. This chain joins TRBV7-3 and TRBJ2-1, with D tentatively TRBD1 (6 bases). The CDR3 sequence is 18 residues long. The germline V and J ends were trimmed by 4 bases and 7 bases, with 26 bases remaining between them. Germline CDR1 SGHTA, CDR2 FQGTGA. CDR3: CASSYNPWVGANRNEQFF. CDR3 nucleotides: TGTGCCAGCAGCTACAACCCCTGGGTGGGGGCCAACCGGAATGAGCAGTTCTTC.